These 5 T cell receptor beta chains were all obtained from the same sample, sequenced in a study of blood T cell repertoires in COVID-19. The method was immunoSEQ multiplex PCR; TCRdb's version includes in-frame clones alone and lacks a portion of them. The sample yields about 310,000 clones, 87% seen once. The sequencing sample was made of peripheral blood. The receptors stem from a man between 18 and 29 years old with active or convalescent COVID-19.

This chain joins TRBV4-1 and TRBJ2-1; TRBD2 is a possible D gene (6 bases). CDR1 and CDR2 from the germline V gene are MGHRA and YSYEKL. There are 17 residues in the CDR3. V shed 0 bases and J shed 6 bases, with 18 bases lying between them. For the CDR3, the DNA is TGCGCCAGCAGCCAAGATGTTAGCGGCACCCCCTTCAATGAGCAGTTCTTC. As protein: CASSQDVSGTPFNEQFF.

The chain recombines TRBV5-6 with TRBJ2-7, with 9 bases aligning to TRBD1. V shed 4 bases, J shed 5 bases, and the junction held 4 bases outside the gene matches. This CDR3 comprises 13 residues. Germline CDR1 reads SGHDT; CDR2 reads YYEEEE. The CDR3 region is CASSRTGAHEQYF. The CDR3 bases are TGTGCCAGCAGCCGGACAGGGGCGCACGAGCAGTACTTC.

The V gene is TRBV6-2 or TRBV6-3, the J gene TRBJ2-7, with TRBD1 matching over 7 bases. This CDR3 spans 13 amino acids. The V and J ends lost 7 bases and 5 bases, in that order; junction bases with no gene match: 8. The germline CDR1 and CDR2 sequences are MNHEY and SVGEGT. CDR3 sequence: CASTPGGRNEQYF. The CDR3 coding sequence is TGTGCCAGCACCCCAGGGGGTCGAAACGAGCAGTACTTC.

V and J are TRBV18 and TRBJ2-7; TRBD2 matches 10 bases. V shed 3 bases, J shed 4 bases, and the junction held 6 bases outside the gene matches. CDR3 length: 15 amino acids. Germline CDR1 reads KGHSH; CDR2 reads LQKENI. The chain's CDR3 is CASSPERGGGYEQYF. The CDR3 DNA follows: TGTGCCAGCTCACCGGAGCGGGGGGGCGGATACGAGCAGTACTTC.

This chain joins TRBV12-2 and TRBJ2-7; TRBD2, the D gene given by the table, was not confirmed from the DNA. TRBV12-2 is noted as a pseudogene. There are 14 residues in the CDR3. The CDR3 DNA reads TGTGCTACCCGGGGGACTTTCTCGGTCTACGAGCAGTACTTC. The encoded protein is CATRGTFSVYEQYF.